The 8 T cell receptor beta chains below all came from one sample that was sequenced in a study of somatic mutations in cytotoxic T cells in rheumatoid arthritis. TCRdb keeps only in-frame clones here, not all; method: immunoSEQ multiplex PCR. The data contain some 11,000 clones, roughly 74% of them singletons. What was sequenced was CD8+ T cells sorted from blood. The receptors come from an adult with rheumatoid arthritis.

CDR3 in amino acids: CASSSWTSTSTDTQYF. As DNA, the CDR3 is TGTGCCAGCAGCTCATGGACTAGCACTAGCACAGATACGCAGTATTTT. This rearrangement joins TRBV11-3 to TRBJ2-3; 8 bases match TRBD2. Germline CDR1 and CDR2: SGHNT and YENEEA. This CDR3 comprises 16 residues. J lost 0 bases, V lost 4 bases, and 6 bases had no gene match. Combining the CDR3 with reference TRBV11-3 and TRBJ2-3 gives the whole variable domain EAGVVQSPRYKIIEKKQPVAFWCNPISGHNTLYWYLQNLGQGPELLIRYENEEAVDDSQLPKDRFSAERLKGVDSTLKIQPAELGDSAVYLCASSSWTSTSTDTQYFGPGTRLTVL.

Relative to its sample, this clone is medium-sized. The V call is TRBV7-3, the J call TRBJ2-1; D ambiguous. This CDR3 contains 15 residues. Per germline, CDR1 SGHTA and CDR2 FQGTGA. V was shortened by 5 bases and J by 0 bases, with 11 bases between the two germline ends. DNA for the CDR3: TGTGCCAGCAGCCATGGATTTACCTCCTACAATGAGCAGTTCTTC. It specifies CASSHGFTSYNEQFF.

CDR3 sequence reads: CASSVSTGHYEQYF. The CDR3 bases are TGTGCCAGCAGCGTATCGACAGGGCACTACGAGCAGTACTTC. V and J are TRBV9 and TRBJ2-7; 7 nucleotides align to TRBD1. V was clipped by 1 base and J by 3 bases; unmatched bases: 4. The CDR3 spans 14 residues. Germline V gene data show CDR1 as SGDLS and CDR2 as YYNGEE.

This rearrangement joins TRBV9 to TRBJ2-5; possibly TRBD2 for D (5 bases). The V gene's germline CDR1 is SGDLS and CDR2 YYNGEE. CDR3 size: 15 residues. The V gene lost 1 base and the J gene lost 5 bases, with 15 bases spanning the gap. Here the CDR3 reads CASSVFGKSVETQYF. In DNA, the CDR3 is TGTGCCAGCAGCGTATTCGGGAAAAGTGTGGAGACCCAGTACTTC.

The chain recombines TRBV6-5 with TRBJ2-1; 7 positions match TRBD1. The CDR3 is made up of 15 amino acids. Germline assignment: CDR1 MNHEY and CDR2 SVGAGI. V lost 5 bases to trimming and J lost 4 bases; unmatched junction nucleotides: 8. The CDR3 sequence is CASSPTGTEYNEQFF. The CDR3 DNA follows: TGTGCCAGCAGTCCCACCGGGACAGAATACAATGAGCAGTTCTTC.

The rearrangement links TRBV11-2 to TRBJ2-3; no reliable D call. Per germline, CDR1 SGHAT and CDR2 FQNNGV. The CDR3 is 15 amino acids. Deletions cut 1 base from V and 2 bases from J, with 10 bases between. Here the CDR3 reads CASSLGGRTTDTQYF. The CDR3 DNA follows: TGTGCCAGCAGCTTAGGCGGCAGAACCACAGATACGCAGTATTTT.

By share of the sample, this clone is medium-sized. The gene calls are TRBV11-2 and TRBJ1-1; D remains unclear. From germline, CDR1 is SGHAT and CDR2 FQNNGV. The CDR3 extends over 11 amino acids. Trimming stripped 4 bases from V and 10 bases from J, with 10 bases between. This CDR3 is CASSSEPSAFF. As DNA, the CDR3 is TGTGCCAGCAGCTCGGAACCATCAGCTTTCTTT.

J is TRBJ2-7 and V is TRBV7-9; D uncertain. Trimming removed 1 base at V and 3 bases at J, with 7 bases between. Germline loops: CDR1 SEHNR, CDR2 FQNEAQ (reference sequence). The CDR3 totals 13 residues. CDR3 coding DNA: TGTGCCAGCAGCTTAGTAGGCTACTACGAGCAGTACTTC. Its protein product is CASSLVGYYEQYF.